What follows are 27 T cell receptor beta chains derived from one specimen sequenced in a study of beta chain features in type 1 diabetes (dated by TCRdb to between 2017 and 2018). Library preparation used the immunoSEQ multiplex PCR assay. The High Capacity cDNA Reverse Transcription Kit was used to reverse transcribe all of the isolated RNA, meaning that expressed TCRB transcripts were what got sequenced. TCRdb re-hosts the immuneACCESS table, in-frame sequences only. Its copies lack some clones; in the studies checked, an unresolved V gene accounts for under half of them, and the cause for the rest is not known. The sample records 140,000 or so clones, 10% to 15% of which are singletons. Under 1.5% of the sample comes from the top ten. Results and caveats for the whole study, not just this receptor: In all four CD4+ subsets, TCRB CDR3 length was moderately but significantly shorter in type 1 diabetes patients.

These TCRs' antigens remain unknown. Sample: central memory CD4+ T cells from blood. The receptor source for this set is a young man with type 1 diabetes.

The chain joins TRBV27 to TRBJ1-1; no reliable D call. V was trimmed by 7 bases and J by 0 bases, leaving 12 bases between them. CDR1 and CDR2 (germline): MNHEY, SMNVEV (reference sequence). The CDR3 loop spans 14 amino acids. As DNA, the CDR3 is TGTGCCAGCACCGACTCCATCATGAACACTGAAGCTTTCTTT. Translated: CASTDSIMNTEAFF.

The rearrangement uses TRBV4-1 and TRBJ2-3; the match to TRBD1 covers 7 bases. Germline V gene sequence: CDR1 MGHRA, CDR2 YSYEKL. This CDR3 is 15 amino acids long. V was pared by 2 bases and J by 2 bases, with 4 bases of the junction left unmatched. The CDR3 DNA follows: TGCGCCAGCAGCCAACCGACAGGGAACACAGATACGCAGTATTTT. This encodes CASSQPTGNTDTQYF.

This clone was seen a few times. The CDR3 DNA sequence: TGTGCCAGCAGCTTAAACCCGGATTCACCCCTCCACTTT. This translates into CASSLNPDSPLHF. The chain links TRBV7-2 to TRBJ1-6; D remains ambiguous. CDR3 length equals 13 residues. Trimming left V 2 bases short and J 8 bases short, with 7 bases between. From germline, CDR1 is SGHTA and CDR2 FQGNSA.

A few counts support this clone. The J gene is TRBJ2-3, the V gene TRBV7-2; D ambiguous. V lost 4 bases and J lost 0, with 11 bases in between. Germline loops: CDR1 SGHTA, CDR2 FQGNSA. The CDR3 extends over 15 amino acids. The CDR3 reads CASSSRRFSTDTQYF. CDR3 nucleotide sequence: TGTGCCAGCAGCTCCCGACGCTTTAGCACAGATACGCAGTATTTT.

The chain has TRBV5-1 and TRBJ1-6; TRBD1 might be the D (5 bases). From germline, CDR1 is SGHRS and CDR2 YFSETQ. The CDR3 covers 15 residues. V was trimmed by 0 bases and J by 7 bases, leaving 11 bases between them. The CDR3 DNA reads TGCGCCAGCAGCTTGGTCGTAGGGGAGAATTCACCCCTCCACTTT. Translation gives CASSLVVGENSPLHF.

This clone was seen repeatedly, ten times or more. The chain couples TRBV11-3 to TRBJ2-2; D is possibly TRBD2 (6 bases). The CDR3 is made up of 13 amino acids. V lost 2 bases and J 6 bases, leaving 7 bases between the germline ends. The V gene's germline CDR1 is SGHNT and CDR2 YENEEA. The CDR3 loop reads CASSLTSSGELFF. CDR3 nucleotide sequence: TGTGCCAGCAGCTTAACTAGCTCCGGGGAGCTGTTTTTT. Variable domain in full (rest from reference TRBV11-3 and TRBJ2-2): EAGVVQSPRYKIIEKKQPVAFWCNPISGHNTLYWYLQNLGQGPELLIRYENEEAVDDSQLPKDRFSAERLKGVDSTLKIQPAELGDSAVYLCASSLTSSGELFFGEGSRLTVL.

The chain is built from TRBV7-6 and TRBJ2-7; TRBD1 is a possible D gene (5 bases). Germline assignment: CDR1 SGHVS and CDR2 FNYEAQ. The CDR3 loop spans 15 amino acids. The V end was cut by 5 bases, the J end by 3 bases, with 17 bases between. CDR3: CASSPQYGQLYEQYF. As DNA, the CDR3 is TGTGCCAGCAGCCCCCAATACGGACAACTCTACGAGCAGTACTTC.

The sample holds a few counts of this clone. The rearrangement uses TRBV30 and TRBJ1-2; D unclear. The CDR3 covers 11 residues. The germline V gene encodes CDR1 GTSNPN and CDR2 SVGIG (reference sequence). Trimming cost V 4 bases and J 7 bases, with 10 bases left between them. DNA for the CDR3: TGTGCCTGGACCCGATCGACTGGCTACACCTTC. Encoded protein: CAWTRSTGYTF.

The chain combines TRBV29-1 with TRBJ2-4, with D possibly TRBD2 on 6 matching bases. V lost 1 base to trimming and J lost 4 bases, with 11 bases between them. This CDR3 has 14 residues. Germline values: CDR1 SQVTM, CDR2 ANQGSEA. CDR3 protein: CSVEGAGRKNIQYF. The CDR3 coding sequence is TGCAGCGTTGAAGGTGCGGGACGTAAAAACATTCAGTACTTC.

V gene TRBV28 combines with J gene TRBJ1-1; 8 nucleotides align to TRBD1. V dropped 5 bases and J dropped 11; count of bases not matched to a gene: 13. The germline CDR1 and CDR2 sequences are MDHEN and SYDVKM. The CDR3 is 14 residues long. CDR3 in amino acids: CASSPGQGGRKAFF. CDR3 coding DNA: TGTGCCAGCAGTCCCGGACAGGGTGGTAGGAAGGCTTTCTTT. Together with reference TRBV28 and TRBJ1-1, the CDR3 gives the full variable domain: DVKVTQSSRYLVKRTGEKVFLECVQDMDHENMFWYRQDPGLGLRLIYFSYDVKMKEKGDIPEGYSVSREKKERFSLILESASTNQTSMYLCASSPGQGGRKAFFGQGTRLTVV.

As concerns this clone: Distinct nucleotide sequences in the sample also encode this CDR3. The genes are TRBV5-1 and TRBJ1-1; D call uncertain. Germline assignment: CDR1 SGHRS and CDR2 YFSETQ. The CDR3 runs to 13 residues. The V end was cut by 3 bases, the J end by 1 base, with 7 bases between. As DNA, the CDR3 is TGCGCCAGCAGCTCCGAAGGGAACACTGAAGCTTTCTTT. This encodes CASSSEGNTEAFF.

A few counts support this clone. The rearrangement uses TRBV10-3 and TRBJ1-4; no clear D. Trimming cost V 9 bases and J 4 bases, with 12 bases left between them. Germline values: CDR1 ENHRY, CDR2 SYGVKD. The length of the CDR3 is 13 residues. The CDR3 DNA reads as TGTGCCATGCGGCAGGACTATAATGAAAAACTGTTTTTT. Amino acids: CAMRQDYNEKLFF.

This clone was observed a handful of times. The V call is TRBV5-1, the J call TRBJ2-1; perhaps TRBD2 as D (5 bases). The germline V and J ends were trimmed by 5 bases and 0 bases, with 9 bases remaining between them. The length of the CDR3 is 14 residues. CDR1 SGHRS and CDR2 YFSETQ come from the germline V gene. As DNA, the CDR3 is TGCGCCAGCAGTGAGGGTAGCTCCTACAATGAGCAGTTCTTC. This translates into CASSEGSSYNEQFF.

The chain links TRBV5-1 to TRBJ2-5; no definite D call. The CDR3 is made up of 14 amino acids. Germline lookup yields CDR1 SGHRS and CDR2 YFSETQ. V lost 2 bases to trimming and J lost 2 bases, with 10 bases between them. The CDR3 region is CASSFNGPQETQYF. The CDR3 DNA reads as TGCGCCAGCAGCTTTAACGGCCCACAAGAGACCCAGTACTTC.

This chain joins TRBV29-1 and TRBJ2-5, with D tentatively TRBD1 (6 bases). Per germline, CDR1 SQVTM and CDR2 ANQGSEA. CDR3 size: 14 residues. With 3 bases removed from V and 2 bases from J, the gap between germline ends came to 13 bases. The CDR3 spells CSVDRDTRQETQYF. CDR3 coding DNA: TGCAGCGTTGACCGGGACACCCGGCAAGAGACCCAGTACTTC.

Notes on this clone: This CDR3 is also generated by other DNA sequences in the sample. The chain combines TRBV18 with TRBJ1-1; no definite D call. This CDR3 region has 13 residues. V lost 1 base, J lost 5 bases, and 8 bases lay in between. CDR1 and CDR2 (germline): KGHSH, LQKENI. CDR3 sequence (DNA): TGTGCCAGCTCACCACTTGGGGATACTGAAGCTTTCTTT. It encodes CASSPLGDTEAFF.

The chain joins TRBV2 to TRBJ1-5; the D is unclear. CDR3 length: 13 amino acids. The germline V and J ends were trimmed by 1 base and 4 bases, with 5 bases remaining between them. CDR1 SNHLY and CDR2 FYNNEI come from the germline V gene. The DNA of the CDR3 is TGTGCCAGCAGTGAAGGAATTAATCAGCCCCAGCATTTT. Its translation is CASSEGINQPQHF.

CDR3 bases: TGTGCCAGCAGCTTAGGGACTAGCGGGGTCACAGATACGCAGTATTTT. It specifies CASSLGTSGVTDTQYF. V gene TRBV11-2 combines with J gene TRBJ2-3; 12 positions agree with TRBD2. The V gene's germline CDR1 is SGHAT and CDR2 FQNNGV. After removal of 1 base from V and 2 bases from J, the junction contained 1 base not matched to a gene. This CDR3 has 16 residues.

The chain combines TRBV5-1 with TRBJ1-1; D perhaps matches TRBD1 (5 bases). Germline CDR1 reads SGHRS; CDR2 reads YFSETQ. The CDR3 loop spans 14 amino acids. V shed 6 bases and J shed 1 base, with 13 bases lying between them. The CDR3 loop reads CASKGPTENTEAFF. CDR3 nucleotide sequence: TGCGCCAGCAAGGGGCCTACAGAGAACACTGAAGCTTTCTTT.

The J gene is TRBJ2-1, the V gene TRBV9; D possibly corresponds to TRBD2 (5 bases). V was clipped by 0 bases and J by 3 bases, with 7 bases between them. CDR1 SGDLS and CDR2 YYNGEE come from the germline V gene. This CDR3 spans 14 amino acids. The CDR3 DNA is TGTGCCAGCAGCGTAGTCGGGGACTACAATGAGCAGTTCTTC. Translated: CASSVVGDYNEQFF.

The rearrangement links TRBV28 to TRBJ1-5; the D is unclear. The CDR3 length is 12 residues. V dropped 2 bases and J dropped 11 bases, with 10 bases sitting between them. The germline CDR1 and CDR2 sequences are MDHEN and SYDVKM. The CDR3 spells CASSLGVGTQHF. CDR3 coding DNA: TGTGCCAGCAGTTTAGGAGTGGGGACCCAGCATTTT. Complete variable domain (other parts from reference TRBV28 and TRBJ1-5): DVKVTQSSRYLVKRTGEKVFLECVQDMDHENMFWYRQDPGLGLRLIYFSYDVKMKEKGDIPEGYSVSREKKERFSLILESASTNQTSMYLCASSLGVGTQHFGDGTRLSIL.

This clone was seen a few times. The chain employs TRBV10-3 and TRBJ2-2; D possibly corresponds to TRBD1 (6 bases). The CDR3 sequence is 14 residues long. CDR1 is ENHRY and CDR2 is SYGVKD in the germline V gene. V dropped 7 bases and J dropped 5 bases, with 14 bases sitting between them. Written as DNA, the CDR3 is TGTGCCATCAATGCAGGGGTTAGGACCGGGGAGCTGTTTTTT. It translates to CAINAGVRTGELFF.

This clone was counted between two and nine times. V and J are TRBV11-2 and TRBJ1-1; D gene uncertain. The V end lost 4 bases, the J end lost 4 bases, and 7 bases lay between the germline ends. Germline lookup yields CDR1 SGHAT and CDR2 FQNNGV. CDR3 length: 12 residues. CDR3 protein: CASSYRATEAFF. The CDR3 DNA is TGTGCCAGCAGCTACAGAGCCACTGAAGCTTTCTTT. Based on the CDR3 plus reference TRBV11-2 and TRBJ1-1, the full variable domain is EAGVAQSPRYKIIEKRQSVAFWCNPISGHATLYWYQQILGQGPKLLIQFQNNGVVDDSQLPKDRFSAERLKGVDSTLKIQPAKLEDSAVYLCASSYRATEAFFGQGTRLTVV.

There are a few counts of this clone. The V call is TRBV25-1, the J call TRBJ2-2, with D possibly matching TRBD2 (5 bases). The germline V and J ends were trimmed by 1 base and 6 bases, with 12 bases remaining between them. Germline V CDR1 and CDR2: MGHDK, SYGVNS. The CDR3 runs to 15 residues. CDR3 coding DNA: TGTGCCAGCAGTGAATCCCCTGGGGAGCCCGGGGAGCTGTTTTTT. Its protein is CASSESPGEPGELFF.

Many counts were recorded for this clone. The V and J genes are TRBV7-2 and TRBJ1-1; D is perhaps TRBD1 (6 bases). Germline values: CDR1 SGHTA, CDR2 FQGNSA. Trimming left V 2 bases short and J 11 bases short, with 12 bases between. This CDR3 is built from 12 residues. The CDR3 DNA sequence: TGTGCCAGCAGCTTAAACAGGGTGATGGCTTTCTTT. It translates to CASSLNRVMAFF.

At least ten counts were recorded for this clone. The chain recombines TRBV9 with TRBJ2-3; the match to TRBD2 covers 9 bases. The CDR3 sequence is 14 residues long. Germline V CDR1 and CDR2: SGDLS, YYNGEE. Germline trimming cut 8 bases from V and 13 bases from J; bases unmatched to any gene: 17. In DNA, the CDR3 is TGTGCCAGTGGACCTGGGGTAGCGGGGGCCGGGGAGTATTTT. Protein: CASGPGVAGAGEYF.

Many counts were recorded for this clone. An end of the junction does not agree with germline; a read error may underlie this. The genes are TRBV6-5 and TRBJ2-1, with D possibly being TRBD2 (5 bases). CDR1 is MNHEY, CDR2 SVGAGI, per germline. This CDR3 is built from 12 residues. DNA for the CDR3: TGTGCCAGCAGTTACTCCGGCGGGCACCCAATCTTC. Protein product: CASSYSGGHPIF.